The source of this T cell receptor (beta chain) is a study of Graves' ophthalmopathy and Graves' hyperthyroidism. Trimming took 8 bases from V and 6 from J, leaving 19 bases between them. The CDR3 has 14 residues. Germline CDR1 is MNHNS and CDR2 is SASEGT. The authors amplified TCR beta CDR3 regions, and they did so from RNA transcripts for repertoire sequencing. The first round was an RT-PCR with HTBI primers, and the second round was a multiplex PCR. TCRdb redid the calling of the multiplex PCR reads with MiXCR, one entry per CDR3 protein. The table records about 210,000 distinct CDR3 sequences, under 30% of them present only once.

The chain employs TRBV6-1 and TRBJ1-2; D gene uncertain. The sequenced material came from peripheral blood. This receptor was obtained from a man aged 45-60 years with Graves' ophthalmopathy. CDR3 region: CASQTAMGFHGYTF. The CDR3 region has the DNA TGTGCCAGCCAAACTGCCATGGGGTTCCATGGCTACACCTTC.